The 30 T cell receptor beta chains listed next were all sequenced from one sample in a study of cytomegalovirus exposure and HLA in healthy donors. Data came from immunoSEQ multiplex PCR; TCRdb stores just in-frame clones and leaves some out. The data hold around 150,000 clones, with 75% to 90% observed a single time. Sequencing was performed on PBMCs. The receptors originated from a young woman in good health and CMV-seronegative.

This chain connects TRBV18 to TRBJ1-1; tentative D call: TRBD1 (5 bases). The germline V gene encodes CDR1 KGHSH and CDR2 LQKENI. This CDR3 spans 15 amino acids. V was shortened by 4 bases and J by 1 base, with 13 bases between the two germline ends. This CDR3 is CASSLGGGQNTEAFF. In nucleotides, the CDR3 is TGTGCCAGCTCACTTGGGGGGGGTCAGAACACTGAAGCTTTCTTT.

V usage is TRBV5-8 and J usage is TRBJ2-5; no firm D call. This CDR3 comprises 12 residues. The germline V gene encodes CDR1 SGHTS and CDR2 YDEGEE. V lost 4 bases, J lost 1 base, and 5 bases lay in between. CDR3 protein: CASSQFQETQYF. The CDR3 bases are TGTGCCAGCAGCCAGTTCCAAGAGACCCAGTACTTC.

The chain is built from TRBV9 and TRBJ2-7; D ambiguous. V lost 4 bases and J lost 3, with 17 bases in between. This CDR3 has 15 amino acids. Germline CDR1 and CDR2: SGDLS and YYNGEE. CDR3 loop: CASSPTLEALYEQYF. The CDR3 bases are TGTGCCAGCAGCCCCACCTTAGAAGCCCTCTACGAGCAGTACTTC. Looking up the rest from reference TRBV9 and TRBJ2-7 gives the full variable domain: DSGVTQTPKHLITATGQRVTLRCSPRSGDLSVYWYQQSLDQGLQFLIQYYNGEERAKGNILERFSAQQFPDLHSELNLSSLELGDSALYFCASSPTLEALYEQYFGPGTRLTVT.

The chain carries TRBV9 and TRBJ2-7, with 8 bases identical to TRBD1. V dropped 3 bases and J dropped 1; count of bases not matched to a gene: 9. The germline V gene encodes CDR1 SGDLS and CDR2 YYNGEE. CDR3 length: 16 residues. CDR3 amino acids: CASSAADRGGSYEQYF. CDR3 nucleotide sequence: TGTGCCAGCAGCGCCGCCGACAGGGGTGGGTCCTACGAGCAGTACTTC.

This rearrangement joins TRBV14 to TRBJ2-7; 7 bases line up with TRBD2. Looked up from germline, CDR1 is SGHDN and CDR2 is FVKESK. CDR3 length equals 14 residues. The V segment lost 4 bases and the J segment 3 bases; nucleotides outside the gene matches: 6. CDR3 DNA: TGTGCCAGCAGCCCCCGGACTAGGCTCTACGAGCAGTACTTC. It yields the protein CASSPRTRLYEQYF.

This chain links TRBV18 with TRBJ2-3; D may be TRBD2 (6 bases). Deletions cut 2 bases from V and 4 bases from J, with 13 bases between. CDR1 is KGHSH and CDR2 is LQKENI in the germline V gene. This CDR3 contains 15 residues. CDR3 DNA sequence: TGTGCCAGCTCACCATTTTCTGGGGAGGCAGATACGCAGTATTTT. Protein: CASSPFSGEADTQYF.

V is TRBV6-6 and J is TRBJ2-7; D is unresolved. Germline assignment: CDR1 MNHNY and CDR2 SVGAGI (reference sequence). Trimming took 0 bases from V and 2 from J, leaving 8 bases between them. The CDR3 has 14 residues. For the CDR3, the DNA is TGTGCCAGCAGTTACTCCATAGTTACCTACGAGCAGTACTTC. Translated, it gives CASSYSIVTYEQYF.

The J gene is TRBJ1-6, the V gene TRBV6-5; TRBD1 matches at 7 bases. J gave up 9 bases and V 2 bases, and 7 bases lay outside the gene matches. This CDR3 comprises 15 residues. Germline V gives CDR1 MNHEY, CDR2 SVGAGI. The CDR3 reads CASSYGQVGSSPLHF. The CDR3 DNA sequence: TGTGCCAGCAGTTACGGACAGGTCGGGAGTTCACCCCTCCACTTT.

V usage is TRBV15 and J usage is TRBJ1-2, with 7 nucleotides matching TRBD1. Looked up from germline, CDR1 is LNHNV and CDR2 is YYDKDF (reference sequence). The junction had 7 bases not matched to a gene; V was cut back by 5 bases and J by 1 base. The CDR3 has 15 residues. The CDR3 here is CATSGRQGSNYGYTF. The DNA of the CDR3 is TGTGCCACCAGCGGACGACAGGGTAGTAACTATGGCTACACCTTC.

There are a few counts of this clone. The chain is built from TRBV30 and TRBJ1-2, with 9 bases lining up with TRBD1. The J segment lost 8 bases and the V segment lost 4 bases, leaving 8 bases of the junction unmatched. This CDR3 has 13 amino acids. Germline values: CDR1 GTSNPN, CDR2 SVGIG (reference sequence). In DNA form, the CDR3 reads TGTGCCTGGACCATGGACAGGGGAAAGGGCTACACCTTC. It codes for CAWTMDRGKGYTF.

This sequence joins TRBV5-6 and TRBJ1-2; D may be TRBD1 (6 bases). The germline V gene encodes CDR1 SGHDT and CDR2 YYEEEE. V was trimmed by 6 bases and J by 4 bases, leaving 13 bases between them. This CDR3 has 13 residues. CDR3 in amino acids: CASTGGRTYGYTF. In DNA form, the CDR3 reads TGTGCCAGCACCGGGGGGCGGACCTATGGCTACACCTTC.

The J gene is TRBJ1-5, the V gene TRBV27, with no clear D. The length of the CDR3 is 13 residues. V lost 3 bases to trimming and J lost 3 bases, with 6 bases between them. The germline CDR1 and CDR2 sequences are MNHEY and SMNVEV (reference sequence). CDR3 loop: CASSFTFNQPQHF. The CDR3 bases are TGTGCCAGCAGTTTCACTTTCAATCAGCCCCAGCATTTT.

This clone was counted between two and nine times. The chain carries TRBV7-9 and TRBJ1-1; the D gene is possibly TRBD1 (5 bases). The V and J ends lost 5 bases and 6 bases respectively, with 13 bases between them. The CDR3 contains 13 residues. Looked up from germline, CDR1 is SEHNR and CDR2 is FQNEAQ (reference sequence). CDR3 sequence (DNA): TGTGCCAGCAGCCCTCAGGGTCACGCTGAAGCTTTCTTT. Translating it yields CASSPQGHAEAFF.

This CDR3 is CSVGGGPLYGYTF. The CDR3 DNA follows: TGCAGCGTTGGGGGGGGGCCCCTCTATGGCTACACCTTC. This chain uses TRBV29-1 with TRBJ1-2; a possible D gene is TRBD1 (6 bases). V lost 4 bases and J 4 bases, leaving 13 bases between the germline ends. In germline, CDR1 is SQVTM, CDR2 ANQGSEA. The length of the CDR3 is 13 residues.

This clone came up a few times. The V gene is TRBV9, the J gene TRBJ2-7; D remains unclear. CDR1 and CDR2 (germline): SGDLS, YYNGEE. This CDR3 is 15 amino acids long. V shed 0 bases and J shed 0 bases, with 10 bases lying between them. CDR3 nucleotide sequence: TGTGCCAGCAGCGTAGACGGCGGTAGCTCCTACGAGCAGTACTTC. It encodes CASSVDGGSSYEQYF.

This clone has only a few counts. The J gene is TRBJ1-3, the V gene TRBV5-6, with D tentatively TRBD1 (6 bases). This CDR3 region has 15 residues. Trimming shortened V by 1 base and J by 1 base, and 9 bases separated the two germline ends. Germline V gives CDR1 SGHDT, CDR2 YYEEEE. CDR3 protein: CASSLRRGSGNTIYF. CDR3 bases: TGTGCCAGCAGCTTGCGCAGGGGATCTGGAAACACCATATATTTT.

The rearrangement joins TRBV2 to TRBJ2-7, with 15 bases identical to TRBD2. V gave up 7 bases and J gave up 3 bases; unmatched junction bases: 4. Per germline, CDR1 SNHLY and CDR2 FYNNEI. This CDR3 comprises 15 residues. The chain's CDR3 is CASIGLAGGGYEQYF. The CDR3 DNA sequence: TGTGCCAGCATTGGACTAGCGGGAGGGGGCTACGAGCAGTACTTC. The full variable domain, completed using reference TRBV2 and TRBJ2-7, is EPEVTQTPSHQVTQMGQEVILRCVPISNHLYFYWYRQILGQKVEFLVSFYNNEISEKSEIFDDQFSVERPDGSNFTLKIRSTKLEDSAMYFCASIGLAGGGYEQYFGPGTRLTVT.

This chain connects TRBV30 to TRBJ2-7, with 7 positions matching TRBD2. Per germline, CDR1 GTSNPN and CDR2 SVGIG (reference sequence). V dropped 4 bases and J dropped 0; count of bases not matched to a gene: 21. CDR3 length equals 19 residues. CDR3 sequence (DNA): TGTGCCTGGACCATCAACTTTAGACTAGCACCCGAATTCTCCTACGAGCAGTACTTC. Translating gives CAWTINFRLAPEFSYEQYF.

This clone appeared once. J is TRBJ2-2 and V is TRBV15; 9 positions agree with TRBD1. This CDR3 has 17 residues. Losses at the gene ends were 1 base for V and 3 bases for J; bases not matched to a gene: 6. Germline CDR1 LNHNV, CDR2 YYDKDF (reference sequence). Here the CDR3 DNA reads TGTGCCACCAGCAGAGCGGGACAGGGTGTAGACACCGGGGAGCTGTTTTTT. Protein product: CATSRAGQGVDTGELFF.

The V and J genes are TRBV5-1 and TRBJ2-3; 11 nucleotides line up with TRBD2. The V gene end was trimmed by 6 bases and the J gene end by 1 base; junction bases not matched to a gene: 4. There are 15 residues in the CDR3. Germline CDR1 and CDR2: SGHRS and YFSETQ. The CDR3 nucleotides read TGCGCCAGCATCCCGACTAGCGGGGGCACAGATACGCAGTATTTT. It codes for CASIPTSGGTDTQYF. The whole variable domain, remainder taken from reference TRBV5-1 and TRBJ2-3, is KAGVTQTPRYLIKTRGQQVTLSCSPISGHRSVSWYQQTPGQGLQFLFEYFSETQRNKGNFPGRFSGRQFSNSRSEMNVSTLELGDSALYLCASIPTSGGTDTQYFGPGTRLTVL.

The chain couples TRBV7-4 to TRBJ2-3; 8 bases match TRBD1. CDR1 and CDR2 from the germline V gene are SGHVT and SQSDAQ. The CDR3 sequence is 15 residues long. The junction had 7 bases not matched to a gene; V was cut back by 5 bases and J by 3 bases. The CDR3 DNA is TGTGCCAGCAGCCCAGAGGACAGGGATACAGATACGCAGTATTTT. Translated: CASSPEDRDTDTQYF.

This chain uses TRBV7-2 with TRBJ2-7, with D perhaps TRBD1 (6 bases). In germline, CDR1 is SGHTA, CDR2 FQGNSA. Trimming pared 3 bases from V and 2 bases from J, leaving 20 bases between. The CDR3 extends over 17 amino acids. The CDR3 DNA follows: TGTGCCAGCAGCTTTACCATGGGGGCAGGGGCCCCCTACGAGCAGTACTTC. Translating it yields CASSFTMGAGAPYEQYF.

The V gene is TRBV7-9, the J gene TRBJ2-3, with TRBD1 identical over 7 bases. V shed 3 bases, J shed 7 bases, and the junction held 4 bases outside the gene matches. Germline CDR1 and CDR2: SEHNR and FQNEAQ (reference sequence). CDR3 length: 13 amino acids. The CDR3: CASSLPDRNTQYF. The CDR3 nucleotides read TGTGCCAGCAGCTTGCCGGACAGGAATACGCAGTATTTT.

The V and J genes are TRBV21-1 and TRBJ1-6; the table gives TRBD1 as D, unverified against the DNA. TRBV21-1 is reported as a pseudogene. The CDR3 totals 16 residues. The CDR3 loop reads CASSRHSTGIGSPLHF. The CDR3 DNA is TGTGCCAGCAGCAGACACAGTACAGGAATAGGTTCACCCCTCCACTTT.

The chain has TRBV27 and TRBJ1-4; a possible D gene is TRBD1 (5 bases). There are 15 residues in the CDR3. Trimming cost V 6 bases and J 1 base, with 12 bases left between them. The germline V gene has CDR1 MNHEY and CDR2 SMNVEV (reference sequence). The CDR3 region is CASRTSTETNEKLFF. The CDR3 DNA is TGTGCCAGCAGGACTTCGACAGAAACTAATGAAAAACTGTTTTTT.

The chain uses TRBV14 and TRBJ1-1, with unresolved D. Germline CDR1 SGHDN, CDR2 FVKESK. The CDR3 totals 12 residues. Trimming left V 3 bases short and J 6 bases short, with 8 bases between. Here the CDR3 reads CASSHKLAEAFF. The CDR3 bases are TGTGCCAGCAGCCACAAACTCGCTGAAGCTTTCTTT.

This chain links TRBV2 with TRBJ2-7; no firm D call. This CDR3 region has 15 residues. Germline values: CDR1 SNHLY, CDR2 FYNNEI. V was pared by 4 bases and J by 4 bases, with 17 bases between. The chain's CDR3 is CASSVEPGAIYEQYF. The CDR3 DNA sequence: TGTGCCAGCAGTGTGGAACCGGGTGCCATATACGAGCAGTACTTC.

This chain connects TRBV5-4 to TRBJ1-2; 7 nucleotides match TRBD1. This CDR3 contains 16 residues. CDR1 SGHNT and CDR2 YYREEE come from the germline V gene (reference sequence). J gave up 1 base and V 4 bases, and 10 bases lay outside the gene matches. CDR3 protein: CASSPGRQGYNYGYTF. CDR3 DNA sequence: TGTGCCAGCAGCCCGGGCCGACAGGGATATAACTATGGCTACACCTTC.

The rearrangement uses TRBV12-5 and TRBJ1-4; D remains ambiguous. Trimming removed 4 bases from V and 8 bases from J, with 8 bases in between. CDR1 and CDR2 from the germline V gene are LGHNT and FRNRAP. The length of the CDR3 is 12 residues. The CDR3 loop is CASGSNGEKLFF. The DNA for the CDR3 is TGTGCTAGTGGTTCAAATGGCGAAAAACTGTTTTTT.

This sequence joins TRBV4-3 and TRBJ2-7; D might be TRBD1 (6 bases). The V gene's germline CDR1 is LGHNA and CDR2 YSLEER. V was pared by 1 base and J by 2 bases, with 27 bases between. This CDR3 contains 20 residues. DNA for the CDR3: TGCGCCAGCAGCCAAGCGACGCAGGGGCTAAGAACCCAGCAGCCCTACGAGCAGTACTTC. Translating it yields CASSQATQGLRTQQPYEQYF.